This TCR beta chain is drawn from a study of neurological immune-mediated disorders. Study as a whole: The approximately 34 multiple sclerosis patients comprised around 31 that were relapsing-remitting and 3 that were secondary progressive.

The study, taken as a whole, reports: A possible signature was seen in one related-CDR3 cluster, into which phylogenetic grouping placed the repertoires of 18 of 34 multiple sclerosis patients.

cDNA synthesis was performed by 5'RACE with 10-nucleotide random UMIs. TCRdb redid the calling of the 5' RACE reads with MiXCR, one entry per CDR3 protein. This sample carries about 35,000 distinct CDR3 sequences, 3.8% of them seen once, and the ten largest clones take under 2.5%. Trimming took 6 bases from V and 0 from J, leaving 8 bases between them. CDR3 length equals 13 residues. From germline, CDR1 is DFQATT and CDR2 SNEGSKA (reference sequence). This clonotype was counted at least ten times. Its antigen is unidentified. The sequence came from a man between 25 and 39 years old with multiple sclerosis. What was sequenced was PBMCs. V and J are TRBV20-1 and TRBJ2-2; unclear D gene. CDR3 region: CSAHGSNTGELFF. CDR3 coding DNA: TGCAGTGCACACGGCTCGAACACCGGGGAGCTGTTTTTT.